Presented here are 19 T cell receptor beta chains from one specimen sequenced in a study of shared clonotypes between healthy human individuals. Clones were sequenced by immunoSEQ multiplex PCR, and TCRdb holds only the in-frame ones, with some missing. The profile shows 2 million or so clones, 85% to 95% of them singletons. The sample was naive CD4+ T cells sorted from blood. Subset reported: CD45RA+ positively selected. The receptors were sampled from a man younger than 35 in good health.

As to this clone: Other DNA sequences from this sample encode an identical CDR3 as well. This chain joins TRBV30 and TRBJ2-4, with D maybe TRBD2 (6 bases). Trimming left V 0 bases short and J 1 base short, with 10 bases between. The CDR3 is 15 amino acids. Germline CDR1 is GTSNPN and CDR2 is SVGIG (reference sequence). CDR3 DNA sequence: TGTGCCTGGAGTGTCGGGGGATTTGCCAAAAACATTCAGTACTTC. It is translated as CAWSVGGFAKNIQYF.

The chain is built from TRBV28 and TRBJ2-1; D is possibly TRBD1 (7 bases). CDR1 and CDR2 (germline): MDHEN, SYDVKM. Trimming took 5 bases from V and 5 from J, leaving 16 bases between them. The CDR3 contains 15 residues. This CDR3 is CASSGGGGVNNEQFF. Written as DNA, the CDR3 is TGTGCCAGCAGTGGAGGGGGCGGAGTTAACAATGAGCAGTTCTTC.

The gene calls are TRBV10-3 and TRBJ1-5; weak D call: TRBD1 (5 bases). CDR1 ENHRY and CDR2 SYGVKD come from the germline V gene. The CDR3 loop spans 14 amino acids. Trimming cost V 2 bases and J 4 bases, with 9 bases left between them. CDR3 nucleotide sequence: TGTGCCATCAGTGAGGCAGGGACGAATCAGCCCCAGCATTTT. Protein product: CAISEAGTNQPQHF.

The chain carries TRBV9 and TRBJ1-6; 8 bases map to TRBD1. Germline trimming cut 5 bases from V and 7 bases from J; bases unmatched to any gene: 5. From germline, CDR1 is SGDLS and CDR2 YYNGEE. The CDR3 has 14 residues. CDR3 loop: CASSRQGSNSPLHF. In DNA form, the CDR3 reads TGTGCCAGCAGTCGACAGGGGTCCAATTCACCCCTCCACTTT.

V and J are TRBV15 and TRBJ1-2; D gene unclear. This CDR3 region has 12 residues. V lost 1 base and J lost 7, with 7 bases in between. The germline V gene encodes CDR1 LNHNV and CDR2 YYDKDF (reference sequence). This CDR3 is CATSRATSGYTF. As DNA, the CDR3 is TGTGCCACCAGCAGAGCAACTAGTGGCTACACCTTC. The full variable domain, rest sourced from reference TRBV15 and TRBJ1-2, is DAMVIQNPRYQVTQFGKPVTLSCSQTLNHNVMYWYQQKSSQAPKLLFHYYDKDFNNEADTPDNFQSRRPNTSFCFLDIRSPGLGDTAMYLCATSRATSGYTFGSGTRLTVV.

The chain couples TRBV5-1 to TRBJ2-3, with D possibly matching TRBD2 (5 bases). CDR3 length: 16 amino acids. Germline CDR1 SGHRS, CDR2 YFSETQ. The V end lost 5 bases, the J end lost 2 bases, and 18 bases lay between the germline ends. The DNA for the CDR3 is TGCGCCAGCAGACGTGGTGGCGGAGGCTACACAGATACGCAGTATTTT. Its translation: CASRRGGGGYTDTQYF.

As regards this clone: This sample also contains other DNA sequences that code for the same CDR3. J is TRBJ1-6 and V is TRBV5-1; 7 positions match TRBD1. The CDR3 consists of 14 residues. CDR1 is SGHRS and CDR2 is YFSETQ in the germline V gene. J lost 7 bases, V lost 4 bases, and 5 bases had no gene match. The CDR3 DNA follows: TGCGCCAGCAGCCCTGACAGGGCGAATTCACCCCTCCACTTT. Translating it yields CASSPDRANSPLHF.

The chain recombines TRBV30 with TRBJ1-3; D remains ambiguous. The CDR3 has 15 amino acids. Germline V gene data show CDR1 as GTSNPN and CDR2 as SVGIG (reference sequence). V was trimmed by 2 bases and J by 1 base, leaving 12 bases between them. CDR3 loop: CAWSPNLRSGNTIYF. The CDR3 DNA follows: TGTGCCTGGAGTCCCAATCTTCGATCTGGAAACACCATATATTTT.

The chain joins TRBV5-1 to TRBJ2-1; 11 nucleotides agree with TRBD2. The CDR3 totals 18 residues. With V trimmed by 0 bases and J by 6 bases, 11 bases remained unmatched. CDR1 SGHRS and CDR2 YFSETQ come from the germline V gene. CDR3 nucleotide sequence: TGCGCCAGCAGCTTGGCCCCGCTACTAGCGGGAGTATTCAATGAGCAGTTCTTC. Its translation: CASSLAPLLAGVFNEQFF.

The gene calls are TRBV9 and TRBJ1-1; D is unresolved. The germline V gene encodes CDR1 SGDLS and CDR2 YYNGEE. Trimming cost V 0 bases and J 4 bases, with 13 bases left between them. The CDR3 totals 15 residues. CDR3 sequence: CASSVGGLIVTEAFF. In DNA, the CDR3 is TGTGCCAGCAGCGTAGGAGGGCTGATAGTCACTGAAGCTTTCTTT.

The V call is TRBV6-5, the J call TRBJ1-1; 7 bases fit TRBD1. The CDR3 length is 15 residues. Unmatched junction bases numbered 7, after V lost 6 bases and J lost 0 bases. Germline CDR1 and CDR2: MNHEY and SVGAGI. CDR3 loop: CASRVTGRMNTEAFF. Written as DNA, the CDR3 is TGTGCCAGCAGGGTGACAGGGAGGATGAACACTGAAGCTTTCTTT.

The rearrangement uses TRBV7-2 and TRBJ1-2, with TRBD1 as a possible D gene (5 bases). CDR3 length: 12 amino acids. V was pared by 3 bases and J by 5 bases, with 7 bases between. Germline CDR1 and CDR2: SGHTA and FQGNSA. The CDR3 DNA sequence: TGTGCCAGCAGCTTTTCAGGGTATGGCTACACCTTC. Protein sequence: CASSFSGYGYTF.

The CDR3 bases are TGTGCCAGCAGCGTAGACGACAGGCACACCTTGAACACTGAAGCTTTCTTT. Encoded protein: CASSVDDRHTLNTEAFF. The chain couples TRBV9 to TRBJ1-1, with D possibly TRBD1 on 6 matching bases. V dropped 0 bases and J dropped 0 bases, with 15 bases sitting between them. The CDR3 is 17 amino acids. Germline-derived CDR1 and CDR2 are SGDLS and YYNGEE.

The chain employs TRBV28 and TRBJ2-5; 7 bases line up with TRBD1. This CDR3 spans 16 amino acids. The trim removed 5 bases at V and 2 bases at J, leaving 11 bases unmatched. The V gene's germline CDR1 is MDHEN and CDR2 SYDVKM. The CDR3 region is CASSPHGTAIQETQYF. The CDR3 bases are TGTGCCAGCAGTCCACACGGGACAGCTATTCAAGAGACCCAGTACTTC.

The chain is built from TRBV29-1 and TRBJ2-4; no firm D call. V was shortened by 6 bases and J by 5 bases, with 14 bases between the two germline ends. Germline CDR1 SQVTM, CDR2 ANQGSEA. This CDR3 contains 13 residues. DNA of the CDR3: TGCAGCGTCAAAAGACTGTTCGAAAACATTCAGTACTTC. As protein: CSVKRLFENIQYF.

V and J are TRBV15 and TRBJ1-2; 10 nucleotides agree with TRBD1. Germline CDR1 LNHNV, CDR2 YYDKDF (reference sequence). With 1 base clipped from V and 0 bases from J, the junction kept 2 bases outside the gene matches. The CDR3 spans 16 residues. CDR3 DNA sequence: TGTGCCACCAGCAGAGGACAGGGGGCTCCTAACTATGGCTACACCTTC. Translation gives CATSRGQGAPNYGYTF.

The chain employs TRBV28 and TRBJ1-4, with D perhaps TRBD1 (6 bases). CDR3 length: 14 amino acids. The germline CDR1 and CDR2 sequences are MDHEN and SYDVKM. The V end lost 2 bases, the J end lost 7 bases, and 11 bases lay between the germline ends. CDR3 amino acids: CASSLGQHPEKLFF. The CDR3 DNA sequence: TGTGCCAGCAGTTTAGGACAGCACCCTGAAAAACTGTTTTTT.

The rearrangement links TRBV19 to TRBJ1-2; D might be TRBD1 (6 bases). This CDR3 comprises 14 residues. Trimming pared 2 bases from V and 7 bases from J, leaving 14 bases between. CDR1 and CDR2 (germline): LNHDA, SQIVND (reference sequence). CDR3 residues: CASSIRQAVSGYTF. The DNA of the CDR3 is TGTGCCAGTAGTATAAGACAGGCAGTGAGTGGCTACACCTTC.

As regards this clone: Other DNA sequences in this sample translate to the same CDR3. This rearrangement joins TRBV6-5 to TRBJ2-1, with 11 bases that match TRBD2. V was clipped by 6 bases and J by 3 bases; unmatched bases: 4. The germline CDR1 and CDR2 sequences are MNHEY and SVGAGI. The CDR3 has 15 residues. The CDR3 region has the DNA TGTGCCAGCAGCCCTGGGACTAGCGGCTACAATGAGCAGTTCTTC. Protein product: CASSPGTSGYNEQFF.